This T cell receptor (beta chain) came from a study of blood T cells in healthy people across ages. Of note for this clonotype: The antigen is undetermined.

This CDR3 has 13 residues. The germline V gene encodes CDR1 DFQATT and CDR2 SNEGSKA (reference sequence). The V gene lost 1 base and the J gene lost 11 bases, with 17 bases spanning the gap. Study-wide findings and caveats: Significant beta diversity loss was already apparent by age about 42, declining roughly linearly.

A second PCR, run for about 7 to 11 cycles, used a sample-barcoded 5' primer plus a J-beta primer mix. Each cDNA was tagged by a template-switch adaptor containing 12 random nucleotides. MiXCR, run by TCRdb on the 5' RACE reads, gives a single entry per CDR3 protein. The profile shows roughly 1.5 million distinct CDR3 sequences, about 45% of them singletons. J is TRBJ2-5 and V is TRBV20-1, with D unresolved. The clonotype was recovered from a woman in her late teens or twenties in good health. The sample taken for sequencing was blood. CDR3 sequence: CSARASGSDEQYF. In DNA, the CDR3 is TGCAGTGCTAGAGCCTCCGGCTCGGATGAGCAGTACTTC.